These T cell receptor beta chains were read from a single sample in a study of blood T cell repertoires in COVID-19. The assay was immunoSEQ multiplex PCR, and TCRdb's table has in-frame clones only and misses some. The sample lists about 130,000 clones; about 86% were seen once. The sequenced sample was peripheral blood. Receptor source: an elderly woman with acute or convalescent COVID-19. CDR3s leave out the opening cysteine and the closing phenylalanine or tryptophan. Fields, in order: V gene, J gene, CDR3 protein.

TRBV5-1,TRBJ2-3,ASSFLQGSDTQY
TRBV9,TRBJ2-7,ASSVHRDSVYEQY
TRBV24-1,TRBJ2-1,ATSDPGQAGNEQF
TRBV5-4,TRBJ2-3,ASSLFSFGERYTDTQY
TRBV18,TRBJ1-2,ASSPSAPQMSYGYT
TRBV7-3,TRBJ1-2,ASSSGQGAHGYT
TRBV5-4,TRBJ1-2,ASSERGRDRRYGYT
TRBV30,TRBJ1-3,AWGTGGSGNTIY
TRBV5-1,TRBJ1-1,ASSPRQGAFAEAF
TRBV9,TRBJ1-1,ASSVTTDNTEAF
TRBV7-9,TRBJ1-5,ASSLVLRTGDSNQPQH
TRBV2,TRBJ2-7,ASSDGRNSYEQY
TRBV6-6,TRBJ2-5,ASSYSGRSLLETQY
TRBV9,TRBJ2-7,ASSLQGIHEQY
TRBV6-5,TRBJ1-1,ASSYQGLNTEAF
TRBV5-1,TRBJ1-4,ASSPEGRLSEKLF
TRBV30,TRBJ1-2,AWSLTGVTGYT
TRBV11-3,TRBJ1-1,ASSFAGNTEAF
TRBV6-5,TRBJ1-4,ASSLDGNEKLF
TRBV3-1/TRBV3-2,TRBJ1-4,ASRRGGTGEKLF
TRBV6-5,TRBJ1-5,ASSYGGQGHQPQH
TRBV19,TRBJ2-4,ASSSGGQAKNIQY
TRBV18,TRBJ2-7,ASSPYRVTYYEQY
TRBV21-1,TRBJ2-6,ASSKGKGALGANVLT
TRBV6-6,TRBJ1-2,ASSRPRGRGRMYGYT
TRBV4-1,TRBJ2-5,ASSQSGGARETQY
TRBV18,TRBJ1-2,ASSPPTGTSGYT
TRBV7-3,TRBJ1-2,ASSLAGTGVGGYT
TRBV5-5,TRBJ2-1,ASSFTTSGGKYNEQF
TRBV3-1/TRBV3-2,TRBJ1-1,ASSLETGGMNTEAF
TRBV6-5,TRBJ1-6,ASRRGGSSPLH
TRBV2,TRBJ2-7,ASSYPDGQGDEQY
TRBV5-1,TRBJ1-1,ASSLETSTEAF
TRBV7-2,TRBJ1-1,ASSLSIRQHTEAF
TRBV9,TRBJ1-1,ASSVATGARVTEAF
TRBV7-8,TRBJ2-7,ASSLSRGYEQY
TRBV7-2,TRBJ1-2,ASSLTGWTAGTDYGYT
TRBV6-2/TRBV6-3,TRBJ2-5,ASSYSAGGWQETQY
TRBV7-2,TRBJ1-1,ASSLYGGGNTEAF
TRBV6-6,TRBJ1-2,ASSSRQPEGYT
TRBV5-4,TRBJ1-1,ASSPDKGTGGNTEAF
TRBV6-5,TRBJ1-1,ASSQGDTEAF
TRBV3-1/TRBV3-2,TRBJ1-1,ASRADSMNTEAF
TRBV5-5,TRBJ1-1,ASSLRGFAEAF
TRBV5-5,TRBJ2-3,ASSTTGRNTDTQY
TRBV5-1,TRBJ1-5,ASSLEWQGGQPQH
TRBV10-1,TRBJ2-3,ASSALGGTDTQY
TRBV19,TRBJ2-1,ASSNYEDYNEQF
TRBV6-5,TRBJ1-4,ASGPQGGDEKLF
TRBV6-2/TRBV6-3,TRBJ2-7,ASSYPGSRSYEQY